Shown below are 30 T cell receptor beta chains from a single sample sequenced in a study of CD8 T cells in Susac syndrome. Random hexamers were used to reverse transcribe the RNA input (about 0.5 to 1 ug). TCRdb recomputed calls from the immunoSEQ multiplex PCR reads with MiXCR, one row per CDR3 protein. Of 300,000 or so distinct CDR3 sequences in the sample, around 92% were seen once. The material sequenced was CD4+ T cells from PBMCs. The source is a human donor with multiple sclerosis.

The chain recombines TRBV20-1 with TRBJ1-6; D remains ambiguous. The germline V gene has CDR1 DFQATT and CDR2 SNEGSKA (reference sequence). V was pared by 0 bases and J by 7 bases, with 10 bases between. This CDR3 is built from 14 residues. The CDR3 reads CSAREGHQNSPLHF. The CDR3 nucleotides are TGCAGTGCTAGAGAGGGTCATCAGAATTCACCCCTCCACTTT.

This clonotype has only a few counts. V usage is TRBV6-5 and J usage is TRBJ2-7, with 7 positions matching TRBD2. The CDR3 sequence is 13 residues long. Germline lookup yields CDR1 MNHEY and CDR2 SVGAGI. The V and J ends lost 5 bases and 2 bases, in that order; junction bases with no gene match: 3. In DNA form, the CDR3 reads TGTGCCAGCAGTAGAGGGACTACCTACGAGCAGTACTTC. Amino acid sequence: CASSRGTTYEQYF.

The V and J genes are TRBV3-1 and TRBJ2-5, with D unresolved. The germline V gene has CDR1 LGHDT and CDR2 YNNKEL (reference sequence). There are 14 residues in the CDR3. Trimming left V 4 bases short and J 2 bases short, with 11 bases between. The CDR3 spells CASSPPTGQETQYF. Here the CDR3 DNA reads TGTGCCAGCAGCCCCCCGACGGGTCAAGAGACCCAGTACTTC.

The CDR3 sequence: CASSRTRANYGYTF. CDR3 sequence (DNA): TGTGCCAGCAGTCGTACGAGAGCTAACTATGGCTACACCTTC. The V call is TRBV6-2 or TRBV6-3, the J call TRBJ1-2, with D unclear. Looked up from germline, CDR1 is MNHEY and CDR2 is SVGEGT. Trimming cost V 5 bases and J 0 bases, with 10 bases left between them. The CDR3 is made up of 14 amino acids.

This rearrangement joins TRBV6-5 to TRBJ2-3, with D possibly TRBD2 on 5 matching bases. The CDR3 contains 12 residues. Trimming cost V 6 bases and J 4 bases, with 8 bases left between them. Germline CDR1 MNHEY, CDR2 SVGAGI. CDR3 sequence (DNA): TGTGCCAGCAGCGGAGGCGCAGATACGCAGTATTTT. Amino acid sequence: CASSGGADTQYF.

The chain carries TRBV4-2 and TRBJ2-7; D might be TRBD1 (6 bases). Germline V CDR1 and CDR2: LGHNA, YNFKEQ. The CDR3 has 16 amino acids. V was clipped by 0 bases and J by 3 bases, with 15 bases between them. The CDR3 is CASSQDYRAGNYEQYF. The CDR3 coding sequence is TGTGCCAGCAGCCAAGATTACAGGGCAGGGAACTACGAGCAGTACTTC.

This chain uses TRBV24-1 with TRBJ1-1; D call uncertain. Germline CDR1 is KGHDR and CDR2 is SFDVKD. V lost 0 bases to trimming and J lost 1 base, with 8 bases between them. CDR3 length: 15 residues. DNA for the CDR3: TGTGCCACCAGTGATTTGGCGGAAAAGAACACTGAAGCTTTCTTT. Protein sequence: CATSDLAEKNTEAFF.

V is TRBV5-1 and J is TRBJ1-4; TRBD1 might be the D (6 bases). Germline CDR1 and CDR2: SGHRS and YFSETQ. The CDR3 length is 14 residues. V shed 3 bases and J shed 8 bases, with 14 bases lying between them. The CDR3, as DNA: TGCGCCAGCAGCTGGGAGGGGACAAGGGAAAAACTGTTTTTT. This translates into CASSWEGTREKLFF.

The CDR3 region has the DNA TGTGCCAGCAGCCAAGGTCAGGGGAACACTGAAGCTTTCTTT. As protein: CASSQGQGNTEAFF. The chain is built from TRBV3-1 and TRBJ1-1; perhaps TRBD1 as D (5 bases). The CDR3 length is 14 residues. V was pared by 1 base and J by 1 base, with 7 bases between. Germline V CDR1 and CDR2: LGHDT, YNNKEL (reference sequence). Together with reference TRBV3-1 and TRBJ1-1, the CDR3 gives the full variable domain: DTAVSQTPKYLVTQMGNDKSIKCEQNLGHDTMYWYKQDSKKFLKIMFSYNNKELIINETVPNRFSPKSPDKAHLNLHINSLELGDSAVYFCASSQGQGNTEAFFGQGTRLTVV.

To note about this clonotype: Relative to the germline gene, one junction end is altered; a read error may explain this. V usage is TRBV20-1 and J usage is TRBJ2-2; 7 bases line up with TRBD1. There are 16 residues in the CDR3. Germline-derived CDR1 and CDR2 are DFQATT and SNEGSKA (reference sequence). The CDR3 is CSAILVGDRHTGELLF. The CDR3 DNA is TGCAGTGCCATTCTTGTTGGGGACAGACACACCGGGGAGCTGCTTTTT.

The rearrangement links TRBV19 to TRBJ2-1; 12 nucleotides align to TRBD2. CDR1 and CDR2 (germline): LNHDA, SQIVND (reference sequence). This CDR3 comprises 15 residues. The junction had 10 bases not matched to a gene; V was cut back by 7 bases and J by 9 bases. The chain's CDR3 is CASTGLAGHDGEQFF. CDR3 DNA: TGTGCCAGTACCGGACTAGCGGGGCACGATGGTGAGCAGTTCTTC.

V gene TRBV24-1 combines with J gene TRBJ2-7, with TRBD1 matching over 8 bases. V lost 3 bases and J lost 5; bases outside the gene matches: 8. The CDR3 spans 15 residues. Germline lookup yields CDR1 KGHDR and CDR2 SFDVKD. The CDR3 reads CATSDPGTGIHEQYF. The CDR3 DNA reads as TGTGCCACCAGTGATCCGGGGACAGGCATCCACGAGCAGTACTTC.

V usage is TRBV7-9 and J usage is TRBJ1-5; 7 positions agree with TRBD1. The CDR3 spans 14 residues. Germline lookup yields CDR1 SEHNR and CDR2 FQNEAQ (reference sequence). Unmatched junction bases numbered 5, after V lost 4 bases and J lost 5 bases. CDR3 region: CASSYGTDHQPQHF. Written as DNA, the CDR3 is TGTGCCAGCAGCTACGGGACAGATCATCAGCCCCAGCATTTT.

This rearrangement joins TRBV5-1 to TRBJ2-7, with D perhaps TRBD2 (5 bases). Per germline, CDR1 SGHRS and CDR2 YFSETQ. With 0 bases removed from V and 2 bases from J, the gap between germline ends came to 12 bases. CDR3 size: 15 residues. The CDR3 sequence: CASSLEWASTYEQYF. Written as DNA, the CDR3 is TGCGCCAGCAGCTTGGAGTGGGCTAGCACCTACGAGCAGTACTTC. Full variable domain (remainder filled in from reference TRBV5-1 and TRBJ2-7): KAGVTQTPRYLIKTRGQQVTLSCSPISGHRSVSWYQQTPGQGLQFLFEYFSETQRNKGNFPGRFSGRQFSNSRSEMNVSTLELGDSALYLCASSLEWASTYEQYFGPGTRLTVT.

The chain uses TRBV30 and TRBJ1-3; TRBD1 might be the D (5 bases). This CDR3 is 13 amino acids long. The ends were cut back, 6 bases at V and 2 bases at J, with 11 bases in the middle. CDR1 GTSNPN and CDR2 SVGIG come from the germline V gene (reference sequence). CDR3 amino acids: CACLQGTGNTIYF. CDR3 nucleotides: TGTGCCTGCCTCCAGGGAACTGGAAACACCATATATTTT.

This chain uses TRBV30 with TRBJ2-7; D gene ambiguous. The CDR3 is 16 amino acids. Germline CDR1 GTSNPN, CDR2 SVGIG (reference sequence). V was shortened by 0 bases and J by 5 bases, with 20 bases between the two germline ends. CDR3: CAWSVRFAFLPHEQYF. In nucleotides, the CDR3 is TGTGCCTGGAGTGTACGATTTGCCTTCCTACCCCACGAGCAGTACTTC. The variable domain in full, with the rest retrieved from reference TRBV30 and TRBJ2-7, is SQTIHQWPATLVQPVGSPLSLECTVEGTSNPNLYWYRQAAGRGLQLLFYSVGIGQISSEVPQNLSASRPQDRQFILSSKKLLLSDSGFYLCAWSVRFAFLPHEQYFGPGTRLTVT.

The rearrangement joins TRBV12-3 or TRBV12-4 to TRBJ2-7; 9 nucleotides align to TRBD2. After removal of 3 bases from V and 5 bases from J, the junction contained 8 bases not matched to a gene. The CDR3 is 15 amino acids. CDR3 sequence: CASSFHSAGGNEQYF. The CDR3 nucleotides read TGTGCCAGCAGTTTCCATTCTGCGGGGGGGAACGAGCAGTACTTC.

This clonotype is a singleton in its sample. This CDR3 is CASDIPSLGEETQYF. DNA for the CDR3: TGTGCCAGCGATATACCTTCTCTGGGCGAAGAGACCCAGTACTTC. The chain couples TRBV27 to TRBJ2-5, with D hard to call. The CDR3 runs to 15 residues. With 8 bases removed from V and 3 bases from J, the gap between germline ends came to 19 bases. The germline V gene encodes CDR1 MNHEY and CDR2 SMNVEV (reference sequence).

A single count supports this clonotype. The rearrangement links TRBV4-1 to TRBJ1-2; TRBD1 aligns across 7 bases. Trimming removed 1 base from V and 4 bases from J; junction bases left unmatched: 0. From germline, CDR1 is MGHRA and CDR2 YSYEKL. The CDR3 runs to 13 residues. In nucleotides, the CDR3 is TGCGCCAGCAGCCAAGGACAGGGCTATGGCTACACCTTC. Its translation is CASSQGQGYGYTF.

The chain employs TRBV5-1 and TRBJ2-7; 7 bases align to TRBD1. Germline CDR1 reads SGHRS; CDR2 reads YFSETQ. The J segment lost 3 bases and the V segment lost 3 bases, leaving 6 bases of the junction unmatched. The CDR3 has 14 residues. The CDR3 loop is CASSSTGPHYEQYF. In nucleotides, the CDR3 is TGCGCCAGCAGCTCGACAGGGCCTCACTACGAGCAGTACTTC.

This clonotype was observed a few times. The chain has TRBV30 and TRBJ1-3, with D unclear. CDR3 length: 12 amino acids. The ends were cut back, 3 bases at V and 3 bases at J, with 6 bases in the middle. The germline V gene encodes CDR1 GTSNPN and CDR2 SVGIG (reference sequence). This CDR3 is CAWRDNGNTIYF. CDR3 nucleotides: TGTGCCTGGAGGGATAATGGAAACACCATATATTTT.

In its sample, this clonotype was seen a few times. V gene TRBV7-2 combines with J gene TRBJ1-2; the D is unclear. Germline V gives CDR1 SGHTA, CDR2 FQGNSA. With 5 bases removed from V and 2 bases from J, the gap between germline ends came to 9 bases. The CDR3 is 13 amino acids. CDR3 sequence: CASSQTVNYGYTF. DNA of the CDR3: TGTGCCAGCAGCCAGACGGTCAACTATGGCTACACCTTC.

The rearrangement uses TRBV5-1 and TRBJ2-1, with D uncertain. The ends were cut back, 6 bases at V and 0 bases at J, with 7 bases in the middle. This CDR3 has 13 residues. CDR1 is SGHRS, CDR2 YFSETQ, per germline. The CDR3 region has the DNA TGCGCCAGCAATAAGGGCTCCTACAATGAGCAGTTCTTC. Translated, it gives CASNKGSYNEQFF.

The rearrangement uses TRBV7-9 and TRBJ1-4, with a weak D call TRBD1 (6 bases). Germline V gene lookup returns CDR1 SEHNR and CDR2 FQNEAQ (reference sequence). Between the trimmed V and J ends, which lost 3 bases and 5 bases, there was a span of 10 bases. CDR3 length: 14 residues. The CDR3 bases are TGTGCCAGCAGCTTTGCGACAGGAAATGAAAAACTGTTTTTT. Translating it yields CASSFATGNEKLFF.

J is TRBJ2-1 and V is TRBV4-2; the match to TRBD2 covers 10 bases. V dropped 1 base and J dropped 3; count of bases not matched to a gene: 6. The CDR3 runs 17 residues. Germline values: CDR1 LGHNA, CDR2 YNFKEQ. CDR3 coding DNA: TGTGCCAGCAGCCAAGTCCCTGGACTAGCGGACTACAATGAGCAGTTCTTC. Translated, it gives CASSQVPGLADYNEQFF.

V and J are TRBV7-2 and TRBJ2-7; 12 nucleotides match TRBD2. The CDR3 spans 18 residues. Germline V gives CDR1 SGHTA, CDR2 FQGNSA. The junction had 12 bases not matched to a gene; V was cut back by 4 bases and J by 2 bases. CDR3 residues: CASSSKELAGGGTYEQYF. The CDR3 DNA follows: TGTGCCAGCAGCTCTAAGGAACTAGCGGGAGGCGGGACCTACGAGCAGTACTTC.

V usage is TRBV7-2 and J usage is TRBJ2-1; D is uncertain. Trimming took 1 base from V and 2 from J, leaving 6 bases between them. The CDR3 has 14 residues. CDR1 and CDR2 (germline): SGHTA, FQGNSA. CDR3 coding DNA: TGTGCCAGCAGCTTAGTAGTGGCCTACAATGAGCAGTTCTTC. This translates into CASSLVVAYNEQFF.

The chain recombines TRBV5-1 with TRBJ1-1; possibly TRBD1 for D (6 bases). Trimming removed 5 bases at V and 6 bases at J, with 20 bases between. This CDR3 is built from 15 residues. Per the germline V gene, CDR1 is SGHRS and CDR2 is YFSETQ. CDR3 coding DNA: TGCGCCAGCAGTGGCCTACAGGGTGGGAAGTCTGAAGCTTTCTTT. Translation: CASSGLQGGKSEAFF.

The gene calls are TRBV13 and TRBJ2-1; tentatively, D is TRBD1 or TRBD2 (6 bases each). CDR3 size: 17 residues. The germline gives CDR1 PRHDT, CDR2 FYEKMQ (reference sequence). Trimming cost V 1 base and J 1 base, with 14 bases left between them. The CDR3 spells CASSLEGWGASYNEQFF. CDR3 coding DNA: TGTGCCAGCAGCTTAGAAGGTTGGGGGGCTTCCTACAATGAGCAGTTCTTC. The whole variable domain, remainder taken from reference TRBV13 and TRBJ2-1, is AAGVIQSPRHLIKEKRETATLKCYPIPRHDTVYWYQQGPGQDPQFLISFYEKMQSDKGSIPDRFSAQQFSDYHSELNMSSLELGDSALYFCASSLEGWGASYNEQFFGPGTRLTVL.

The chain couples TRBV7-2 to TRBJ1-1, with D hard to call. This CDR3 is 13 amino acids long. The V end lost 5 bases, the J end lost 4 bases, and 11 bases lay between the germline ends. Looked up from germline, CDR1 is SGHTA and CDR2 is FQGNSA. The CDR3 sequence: CASSALMGTEAFF. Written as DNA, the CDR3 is TGTGCCAGCAGCGCCCTAATGGGCACTGAAGCTTTCTTT.